The 28 T cell receptor beta chains presented below share a single source sample, sequenced in a study of T cell clonality in common variable immunodeficiency. Using immunoSEQ multiplex PCR, the repertoire was profiled, and TCRdb retains in-frame clones only, with some absent. Sampling found about 59,000 clones, none seen once. The sequenced sample consisted of peripheral blood mononuclear cells. Receptor source: a person between 18 and 75 years old in good health.

This clone was counted at least ten times. Read sequence stops 3 residues before the CDR3 end, and the germline J gene provides the missing end. The chain is built from TRBV27 and TRBJ2-3, with no clear D. V was trimmed by 3 bases and J by 0 bases, leaving 10 bases between them. Looked up from germline, CDR1 is MNHEY and CDR2 is SMNVEV (reference sequence). This CDR3 has 15 residues. The sequenced CDR3 bases are TGTGCCAGCAGTTTTCCGGCTAGTAGCACAGATACG. This encodes CASSFPASSTDT. The full-length CDR3 reads as CASSFPASSTDTQYF.

This clone was seen ten or more times. The CDR3 goes on 3 residues after the read ends, and that part is filled in from the germline J gene. The chain employs TRBV19 and TRBJ1-1; D is ambiguous. Germline V gene lookup returns CDR1 LNHDA and CDR2 SQIVND (reference sequence). V was clipped by 3 bases and J by 1 base, with 6 bases between them. The CDR3 consists of 13 residues. The sequenced part of the CDR3 DNA is TGTGCCAGTAGTATGTTCAGGAACACTGAA. It specifies CASSMFRNTE. The full-length CDR3 reads as CASSMFRNTEAFF.

In its sample, this clone was seen many times. The read terminates 3 residues before the CDR3 end, so the remaining end is supplied by the germline J gene. The rearrangement uses TRBV5-5 and TRBJ2-7; 10 bases match TRBD1. The germline V gene has CDR1 SGHKS and CDR2 YYEKEE (reference sequence). J gave up 2 bases and V 4 bases, and 3 bases lay outside the gene matches. This CDR3 spans 14 amino acids. The CDR3 bases that were read are TGTGCCAGCAGCATTGACAGGGGGCCCTACGAG. This encodes CASSIDRGPYE. The whole CDR3 is CASSIDRGPYEQYF.

Only a few counts were recorded for this clone. The read comes to an end 3 residues before the CDR3 does, leaving the germline J gene to fill in the end. This rearrangement joins TRBV7-9 to TRBJ2-2; D may be TRBD2 (6 bases). CDR1 is SEHNR and CDR2 is FQNEAQ in the germline V gene (reference sequence). V was shortened by 6 bases and J by 3 bases, with 8 bases between the two germline ends. CDR3 length: 13 amino acids. CDR3 amino acids: CASSWGDTGELFF. CDR3 DNA, as far as it was read: TGTGCCAGCAGTTGGGGGGACACCGGGGAG.

This clone was seen repeatedly, ten times or more. The observed sequence ends 3 residues before the CDR3 terminus, with the missing tail filled in from the germline J gene. The chain carries TRBV13 and TRBJ1-2; D unclear. Germline assignment: CDR1 PRHDT and CDR2 FYEKMQ (reference sequence). Deletions cut 5 bases from V and 2 bases from J, with 6 bases between. CDR3 length: 12 amino acids. The CDR3 reads CASSRQNYGYTF. CDR3 bases read: TGTGCCAGCAGCCGCCAGAACTATGGC.

The sample holds a few counts of this clone. From the germline J gene comes the end of the CDR3, since the read stops 3 residues before it. The chain uses TRBV2 and TRBJ2-5; TRBD1 aligns across 12 bases. The germline CDR1 and CDR2 sequences are SNHLY and FYNNEI. The trim removed 4 bases at V and 4 bases at J, leaving 7 bases unmatched. The CDR3 consists of 16 residues. The CDR3 region is CASSGEGQGARETQYF. Partial CDR3 DNA: TGTGCCAGCAGTGGGGAGGGACAGGGGGCTCGAGAGACC.

In its sample, this clone was seen many times. The CDR3 end falls 3 residues outside the read, so it is completed with the germline J gene. This sequence joins TRBV19 and TRBJ1-1, with 7 positions matching TRBD1. The CDR3 length is 15 residues. Trimming removed 11 bases from V and 0 bases from J; junction bases left unmatched: 12. Germline lookup yields CDR1 LNHDA and CDR2 SQIVND (reference sequence). The sequenced part of the CDR3 DNA is TGTGCCTCCCTAAGGGGACAGTCGATGAACACTGAA. This sequence encodes CASLRGQSMNTE. The entire CDR3 is CASLRGQSMNTEAFF.

This clone was seen repeatedly, ten times or more. The CDR3 end is not reached by the read, which stops 3 residues before it; the germline J gene fills it in. V usage is TRBV5-1 and J usage is TRBJ2-3, with TRBD2 identical over 10 bases. Germline V CDR1 and CDR2: SGHRS, YFSETQ. V gave up 4 bases and J gave up 5 bases; unmatched junction bases: 7. The CDR3 is 15 amino acids. The DNA read from the CDR3 is TGCGCCAGCAGCGAACTAGCGGGGAGGGGAGATACG. This gives the protein CASSELAGRGDT. The complete CDR3 reads CASSELAGRGDTQYF.

This clone was detected ten times or more. The CDR3 end falls 3 residues outside the read, so it is completed with the germline J gene. V is TRBV4-1 and J is TRBJ1-1; D is uncertain. V lost 4 bases to trimming and J lost 2 bases, with 11 bases between them. Germline V gives CDR1 MGHRA, CDR2 YSYEKL. The CDR3 has 14 amino acids. Incomplete CDR3 DNA: TGCGCCAGCAGCCTGGAACACAGAAACACTGAA. Protein sequence: CASSLEHRNTE. The complete CDR3 protein is CASSLEHRNTEAFF.

This clone was counted only a few times. This may come from a read error, since a much larger clone is one base off. The CDR3 sequence is CASSPLQTGANVLFF. CDR3 bases read: TGTGCCAGCTCACCACTCCAGACTGGGGCCAACGTA. The genes are TRBV18 and TRBJ1-4; the D gene is possibly TRBD1 (5 bases). The CDR3 end is not reached by the read, which stops 3 residues before it; the germline J gene fills it in. This CDR3 spans 15 amino acids. Germline V CDR1 and CDR2: KGHSH, LQKENI.

This clone was detected many times. From the germline J gene comes the end of the CDR3, since the read stops 3 residues before it. The rearrangement joins TRBV11-3 to TRBJ2-5, with 7 bases that match TRBD2. The length of the CDR3 is 15 residues. The ends lost 6 bases at V and 5 bases at J; junction bases unmatched: 12. Germline V lookup: CDR1 SGHNT, CDR2 YENEEA. This CDR3 reads CASSRGLAERETQYF. CDR3 bases read: TGTGCCAGCAGTCGAGGGCTAGCGGAACGCGAGACC.

This clone was seen at least ten times. Read coverage stops 3 residues before the CDR3 terminus; the germline J gene supplies the remainder. V gene TRBV5-1 combines with J gene TRBJ2-5; a possible D gene is TRBD1 (6 bases). The length of the CDR3 is 14 residues. The V end lost 4 bases, the J end lost 3 bases, and 13 bases lay between the germline ends. Germline V gene data show CDR1 as SGHRS and CDR2 as YFSETQ. The CDR3 region is CASSQDSTEETQYF. The CDR3 bases that were read are TGCGCCAGCAGCCAGGACAGTACCGAAGAGACC.

This clone was counted only a few times. The read ends 3 residues shy of where the CDR3 ends; the end is completed using the germline J gene. At the DNA level, this CDR3 is encoded by other sequences in the same sample as well. The V gene is TRBV7-2, the J gene TRBJ2-4; the match to TRBD2 covers 7 bases. The CDR3 totals 14 residues. Germline CDR1 and CDR2: SGHTA and FQGNSA. CDR3 amino acids: CASSFSPGDYGQYF. The CDR3 bases that were read are TGTGCCAGCAGCTTTTCTCCCGGGGACTATGGT.

For this clone: The read terminates 3 residues ahead of where the CDR3 ends, so the germline J gene completes it. The chain employs TRBV19 and TRBJ1-1; unclear D gene. The germline V gene has CDR1 LNHDA and CDR2 SQIVND (reference sequence). V shed 7 bases and J shed 1 base, with 10 bases lying between them. This CDR3 has 13 residues. The sequenced part of the CDR3 DNA is TGTGCCAGTACGGAGGAGGGGAACACTGAA. It specifies CASTEEGNTE. The whole CDR3 sequence is CASTEEGNTEAFF.

The sample holds many counts of this clone. The read gets to within 3 residues of the CDR3 end, and the germline J gene fills in the rest. V gene TRBV23-1 combines with J gene TRBJ2-1; 9 bases are a match to TRBD2. TRBV23-1 belongs to the ORF category, with a function that is uncertain. Trimming took 4 bases from V and 5 from J; bases not matched to a gene: 15. The CDR3 spans 18 residues. Incomplete CDR3 DNA: TGCGCCAGCAGTCGACTAGGCGGGAGGGCCGGTGAACACAATGAG. The encoded protein is CASSRLGGRAGEHNE. The whole CDR3 region reads CASSRLGGRAGEHNEQFF.

This clone was seen ten or more times. Sequencing ends 3 residues short of the CDR3 end; the germline J gene provides the rest. The chain employs TRBV5-1 and TRBJ1-1, with no clear D. This CDR3 is 13 amino acids long. CDR1 is SGHRS and CDR2 is YFSETQ in the germline V gene. The CDR3 spells CASSLGSNPGAFF. Incomplete CDR3 DNA: TGCGCCAGCAGCTTGGGGAGCAATCCGGGA.

This clone was detected ten times or more. The read stops 3 residues short of the end of the CDR3; the missing end is completed from the germline J gene. V is TRBV2 and J is TRBJ1-5; D possibly corresponds to TRBD1 (5 bases). V was trimmed by 6 bases and J by 4 bases, leaving 16 bases between them. This CDR3 has 15 residues. Per germline, CDR1 SNHLY and CDR2 FYNNEI. The CDR3 reads CASREDTLINQPQHF. The CDR3 bases that were read are TGTGCCAGCAGAGAGGACACGCTGATTAATCAGCCC.

On this clone: A much larger clone sits a single nucleotide away, making a read error possible. The read terminates 3 residues ahead of where the CDR3 ends, so the germline J gene completes it. The sample has other DNA sequences that encode this CDR3 too. J is TRBJ1-4 and V is TRBV18; D perhaps matches TRBD1 (5 bases). V gave up 4 bases and J gave up 4 bases, with 10 bases separating them. This CDR3 region has 14 residues. Per germline, CDR1 KGHSH and CDR2 LQKENI. The CDR3 sequence is CASSLQGHNEKLFF. Partial CDR3 DNA: TGTGCCAGCTCACTCCAGGGCCATAATGAAAAA.

This clone has a count of ten or more. CDR3 DNA (partial): TGTGCCAGCTCACCAGACTCTTGGACAGGGGCTGTCTATGGC. This codes for CASSPDSWTGAVYG. The entire CDR3 is CASSPDSWTGAVYGYTF. The rearrangement links TRBV18 to TRBJ1-2; TRBD1 agrees at 9 bases. The read stops 3 residues short of the end of the CDR3; the missing end is completed from the germline J gene. This CDR3 comprises 17 residues. Germline V gene sequence: CDR1 KGHSH, CDR2 LQKENI. With V trimmed by 2 bases and J by 4 bases, 11 bases remained unmatched.

To note about this clone: Read data end 3 residues before the CDR3 end; the end is taken from the germline J gene. This chain uses TRBV7-9 with TRBJ1-2; weak D call: TRBD1 (5 bases). The CDR3 runs to 15 residues. CDR1 is SEHNR, CDR2 FQNEAQ, per germline (reference sequence). The sequenced CDR3 bases are TGTGCCAGCACCGGTATTCCAGGGTCGGCAGATACC. This encodes CASTGIPGSADT. The CDR3 reads in full as CASTGIPGSADTYTF.

This clone showed up many times. The read comes to an end 3 residues before the CDR3 does, leaving the germline J gene to fill in the end. V usage is TRBV5-1 and J usage is TRBJ2-7, with D tentatively TRBD1 (5 bases). The CDR3 has 14 residues. Between the trimmed V and J ends, which lost 6 bases and 0 bases, there was a span of 13 bases. Looked up from germline, CDR1 is SGHRS and CDR2 is YFSETQ. The CDR3 loop is CASTVSDNSYEQYF. The covered CDR3 bases are TGCGCCAGCACAGTATCGGACAACTCCTACGAG. Complete variable domain (other parts from reference TRBV5-1 and TRBJ2-7): KAGVTQTPRYLIKTRGQQVTLSCSPISGHRSVSWYQQTPGQGLQFLFEYFSETQRNKGNFPGRFSGRQFSNSRSEMNVSTLELGDSALYLCASTVSDNSYEQYFGPGTRLTVT.

This clone appeared many times. The read ends 3 residues before the CDR3 terminus; that terminus is restored from the germline J gene. Different DNA sequences within this sample yield the same CDR3. The gene calls are TRBV7-2 and TRBJ1-1; unclear D gene. CDR1 and CDR2 (germline): SGHTA, FQGNSA. This CDR3 contains 12 residues. V lost 5 bases, J lost 2 bases, and 6 bases lay in between. Partial CDR3 DNA: TGTGCCAGCAGCCCCCTTAACACTGAA. Its translation is CASSPLNTE. The entire CDR3 protein is CASSPLNTEAFF. Full variable domain (missing parts from reference TRBV7-2 and TRBJ1-1): GAGVSQSPSNKVTEKGKDVELRCDPISGHTALYWYRQSLGQGLEFLIYFQGNSAPDKSGLPSDRFSAERTGGSVSTLTIQRTQQEDSAVYLCASSPLNTEAFFGQGTRLTVV.

This clone was seen ten or more times. The read ends 3 residues shy of where the CDR3 ends; the end is completed using the germline J gene. The chain carries TRBV2 and TRBJ2-1; D gene ambiguous. CDR1 and CDR2 (germline): SNHLY, FYNNEI. The CDR3 runs 16 residues. V was shortened by 3 bases and J by 2 bases, with 14 bases between the two germline ends. The part of the CDR3 DNA that was read is TGTGCCAGCAGTGATCAGCACGGTAGGGCCTACAATGAG. Protein product: CASSDQHGRAYNE. The whole CDR3 reads CASSDQHGRAYNEQFF.

This clone was recorded many times. The CDR3 end is not reached by the read, which stops 3 residues before it; the germline J gene fills it in. This sequence joins TRBV5-6 and TRBJ1-1; 8 bases agree with TRBD1. The CDR3 spans 12 residues. Germline V lookup: CDR1 SGHDT, CDR2 YYEEEE. The part of the CDR3 DNA that was read is TGTGCCAGCAGCTCAGGACAGGGAGAA. This gives the protein CASSSGQGE. The entire CDR3 is CASSSGQGEAFF.

This clone has ten or more counts. The read terminates 3 residues before the CDR3 end, so the remaining end is supplied by the germline J gene. At the DNA level, this CDR3 is encoded by other sequences in the same sample as well. This chain joins TRBV18 and TRBJ2-6, with D possibly being TRBD1 (5 bases). Germline V lookup: CDR1 KGHSH, CDR2 LQKENI. V was clipped by 3 bases and J by 0 bases, with 9 bases between them. The CDR3 length is 16 residues. The CDR3 spells CASSPFRDSGANVLTF. The sequenced CDR3 bases are TGTGCCAGCTCACCGTTCAGGGACTCTGGGGCCAACGTC.

In this sample, this clone turned up many times. The sequenced part of the CDR3 DNA is TGTGCCAGTAGTAACGGTTACAATGAG. Translating it yields CASSNGYNE. From start to end, the CDR3 is CASSNGYNEQFF. J is TRBJ2-1 and V is TRBV19, with D unresolved. The read is 3 residues too short to cover the CDR3 end, so that end is filled in from the germline J gene. CDR3 length: 12 residues. The V gene lost 4 bases and the J gene lost 4 bases, with 5 bases spanning the gap. The V gene's germline CDR1 is LNHDA and CDR2 SQIVND (reference sequence).

This clone has a count of ten or more. The missing CDR3 end, 3 residues past where the read stops, is filled in from the germline J gene. This chain joins TRBV5-4 and TRBJ1-2; D not certain. CDR1 is SGHNT, CDR2 YYREEE, per germline (reference sequence). This CDR3 is built from 16 residues. CDR3 in amino acids: CASSSGLAGGSDTYTF. The CDR3 DNA, read in part, is TGTGCCAGCAGCTCCGGACTAGCGGGAGGATCAGATACC.

This clone was seen ten or more times. The read is 3 residues too short to cover the CDR3 end, so that end is filled in from the germline J gene. This rearrangement joins TRBV10-1 to TRBJ2-7; the match to TRBD1 covers 7 bases. This CDR3 comprises 14 residues. The germline V gene has CDR1 WNHNN and CDR2 SYGVQD (reference sequence). J lost 3 bases, V lost 5 bases, and 7 bases had no gene match. Partial CDR3 DNA: TGCGCCAGCAGTCAGACAGGGTCAAACTACGAG. Translated, it gives CASSQTGSNYE. The complete CDR3 protein is CASSQTGSNYEQYF.